This TCR beta chain was captured by sequencing in a study of CD8+CD57+ T cells in acquired aplastic anemia (dated by TCRdb to the late 2010s). Broadly, across the study: On average, sorted CD4+ and CD8+ cells yielded around 3.1 ug of extracted DNA, with a range of about 0.17 to 27.4 ug. CD8+CD57+ expansion was defined as a frequency above the mean frequency observed in healthy subjects. Study-wide conclusions, independent of this receptor: No significant difference in CD8+ Simpson's diversity was found between patients and healthy controls (P=0.060). Approximately 31 CD8+ CDR3 sequences were found in both patients and controls but appeared to be highly expressed in patients and within the immunodominant clones of the patients.

Flow cytometry had shown CD8+CD57+ cell expansion in the patients selected for sequencing. Every patient had severe acquired aplastic anemia, diagnosed using the International Study of Aplastic Anemia and Agranulocytosis and Camitta criteria. No therapy had been received by the patients at the time of blood sampling. In this study, sorted CD4+ and CD8+ T cells from the blood of healthy subjects and of severe aplastic anemia patients had their TCR repertoires deep-sequenced. Patients were enrolled under clinicaltrials.gov protocols 00001620, 01623167, 00001397, 00071045, 00081523 and 00961064 in the USA. Ficoll-Paque density gradient centrifugation was used to isolate peripheral blood mononuclear cells. CD4+ and CD8+ T cells were sorted by FACS or magnetic beads before DNA extraction. CDR1 and CDR2 (SGHRS, YFSETQ) derive from the germline V gene. The V and J ends are trimmed by 1 base and 2 bases, leaving 13 bases between them. From the cysteine through the phenylalanine, the CDR3 covers 15 amino acids. The CDR3 DNA has 45 bases and is translated from base 1.

This clonotype was counted many times. There is no known antigen for this receptor. No qualities accompany the bases; no much larger clone lies one base away. TCR beta VDJ combination and CDR3 sequence profiling used genomic DNA as the template. An Illumina HiSeq 2000 was used for TCR repertoire sequencing. On the study's bioinformatics: Repertoires were assessed using TRBV/TRBJ rearrangement plots, CDR3 size and DJ length profiles, and Simpson's diversity index. The immunodominant clone was defined as the most abundant DNA sequence in deep sequencing data. CDR3 amino acid sequences were screened for sharing across subjects and compared with published repertoires and the VDJdb database. Using fastp trimming at Q25 and MiXCR clonotype assembly, TCRdb reanalyzed the public sequencing data and kept in-frame beta chains. Entries are consolidated by CDR3 protein sequence, retaining the most common genes and DNA. The V and J calls reflect TCRdb's pipeline rather than the authors' work. The sample table contains under 200,000 distinct CDR3 sequences; only one count was recorded for approximately 48% of them. The ten largest make up about 8.8% of the sample.

Recombination linked TRBV5-1 to TRBJ2-7, with a tentative D gene TRBD1 over 5 matching bases. The source material was sorted CD4+, CD8+, or CD8+CD57+ T cells (not recorded which) from PBMCs. The sequence derives from a human donor with aplastic anemia. The CDR3 is CASSLWAGQTYEQYF. The sequenced DNA is TGCGCCAGCAGCTTGTGGGCAGGGCAGACCTACGAGCAGTACTTC.